This T cell receptor (beta chain) was captured in a study of blood T cell repertoires in COVID-19. Study at large: Samples taken during acute and convalescent COVID-19 were collected in the United States, Italy and Spain. T cells, B-cell-depleted T cells, or PBMCs provided the cDNA or gDNA that served as material.

Per the authors' pipeline: Reference gene primer amplification in the assay estimated nucleated cell counts. The repertoire was sequenced with immunoSEQ multiplex PCR; TCRdb's copy has only in-frame clones and lacks some. The DNA gave D and trimming, while V, J and clone size come from that table. Among around 170,000 clones listed, roughly 87% were seen once. This clone was recorded once. Sequencing input: peripheral blood. The TCR was taken from a man aged 18-30 years who had recovered from COVID-19.

CDR3 in amino acids: CASSPRTEANYGYTF. DNA of the CDR3: TGTGCCAGCAGTCCGCGGACAGAAGCTAACTATGGCTACACCTTC. The genes are TRBV27 and TRBJ1-2, with a possible D match to TRBD1 (6 bases). The V gene lost 5 bases and the J gene lost 0 bases, with 13 bases spanning the gap. The CDR3 contains 15 residues. From germline, CDR1 is MNHEY and CDR2 SMNVEV (reference sequence).